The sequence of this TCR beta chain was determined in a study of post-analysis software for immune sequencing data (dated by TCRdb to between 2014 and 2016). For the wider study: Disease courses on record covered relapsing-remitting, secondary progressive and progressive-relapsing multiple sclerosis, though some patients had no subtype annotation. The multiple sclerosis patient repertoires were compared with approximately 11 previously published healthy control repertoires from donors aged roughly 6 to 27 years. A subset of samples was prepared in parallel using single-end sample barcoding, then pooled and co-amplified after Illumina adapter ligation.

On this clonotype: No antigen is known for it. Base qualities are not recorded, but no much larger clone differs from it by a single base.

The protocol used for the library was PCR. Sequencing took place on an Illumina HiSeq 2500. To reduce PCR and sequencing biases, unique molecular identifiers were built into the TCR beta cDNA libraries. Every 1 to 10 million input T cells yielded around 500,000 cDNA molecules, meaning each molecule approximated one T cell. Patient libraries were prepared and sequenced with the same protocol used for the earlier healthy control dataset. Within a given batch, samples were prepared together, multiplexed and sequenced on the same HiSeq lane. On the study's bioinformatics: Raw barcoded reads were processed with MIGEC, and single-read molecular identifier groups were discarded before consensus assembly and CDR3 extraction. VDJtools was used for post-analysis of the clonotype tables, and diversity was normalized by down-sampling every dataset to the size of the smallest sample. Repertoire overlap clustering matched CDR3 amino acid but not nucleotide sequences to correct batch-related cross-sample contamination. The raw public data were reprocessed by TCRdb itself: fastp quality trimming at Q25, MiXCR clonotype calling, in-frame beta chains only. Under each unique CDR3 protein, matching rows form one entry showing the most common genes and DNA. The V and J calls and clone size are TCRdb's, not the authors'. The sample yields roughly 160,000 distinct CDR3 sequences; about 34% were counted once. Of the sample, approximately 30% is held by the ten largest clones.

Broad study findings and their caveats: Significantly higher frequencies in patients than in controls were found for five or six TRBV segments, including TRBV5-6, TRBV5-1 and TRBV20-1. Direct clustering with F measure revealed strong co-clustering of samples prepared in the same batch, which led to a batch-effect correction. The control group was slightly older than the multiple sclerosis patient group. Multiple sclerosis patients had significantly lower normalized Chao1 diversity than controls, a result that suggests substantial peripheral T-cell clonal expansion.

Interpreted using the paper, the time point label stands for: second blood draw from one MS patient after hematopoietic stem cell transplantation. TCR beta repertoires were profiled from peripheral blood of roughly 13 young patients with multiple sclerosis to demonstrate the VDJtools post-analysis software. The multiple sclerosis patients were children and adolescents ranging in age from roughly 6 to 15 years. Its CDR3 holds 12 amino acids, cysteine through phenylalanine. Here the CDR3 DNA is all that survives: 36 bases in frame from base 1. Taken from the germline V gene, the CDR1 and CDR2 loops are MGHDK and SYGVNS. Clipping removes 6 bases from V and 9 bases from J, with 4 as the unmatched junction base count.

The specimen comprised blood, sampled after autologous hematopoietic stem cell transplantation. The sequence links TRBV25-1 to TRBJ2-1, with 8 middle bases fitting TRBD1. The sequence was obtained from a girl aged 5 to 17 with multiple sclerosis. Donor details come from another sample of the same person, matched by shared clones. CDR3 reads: CASSAGGGEQFF. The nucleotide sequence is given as TGTGCCAGCAGCGCAGGGGGCGGTGAGCAGTTCTTC. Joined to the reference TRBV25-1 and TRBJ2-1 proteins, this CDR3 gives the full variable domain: EADIYQTPRYLVIGTGKKITLECSQTMGHDKMYWYQQDPGMELHLIHYSYGVNSTEKGDLSSESTVSRIRTEHFPLTLESARPSHTSQYLCASSAGGGEQFFGPGTRLTVL.